The TCR beta chain described here comes from a study of blood T cell repertoires in COVID-19. Trimming removed 8 bases at V and 0 bases at J, with 17 bases between. CDR3 length: 15 residues. CDR1 and CDR2 from the germline V gene are SGHDN and FVKESK. The protocol was immunoSEQ multiplex PCR, while the TCRdb copy is restricted to in-frame clones and leaves out a portion. The table shows roughly 250,000 clones, with approximately 89% occurring only once. This clone was seen repeatedly, ten times or more. V is TRBV14 and J is TRBJ2-7, with D maybe TRBD1 (5 bases). The sequence was obtained from a woman aged 40 to 49 who had been exposed to COVID-19. Input material: PBMCs or T cells enriched from blood (not recorded which). The CDR3 sequence: CASPRVGPHSYEQYF. CDR3 nucleotides: TGTGCCAGCCCCCGTGTGGGGCCCCACTCCTACGAGCAGTACTTC.